This TCR beta chain stems from a study of OX40 agonist ivuxolimab in advanced cancers. Turning to the study itself: There were three patients with partial responses, one having hepatocellular carcinoma and two cutaneous melanoma. Study conclusions and caveats: Both blood CD4+ and CD8+ T cells showed clonal growth by week 6 at 0.1 to 3.0 mg/kg. Expanded clones tended on average to be more numerous among CD8+ T cells than CD4+.

Autoimmune disease history or systemic immunosuppression disqualified patients. The CDR3 length is 16 residues. J was trimmed by 10 bases and V by 4 bases; bases with no gene match: 16. Germline V gene sequence: CDR1 MNHEY, CDR2 SVGAGI. Generated by immunoSEQ multiplex PCR, the TCRdb table keeps only in-frame clones and is missing some. The repertoire consists of 60,000 to 65,000 clones, with around 83% occurring once and the leading ten covering approximately 0.63%. This clone was observed a single time. What it recognizes is unknown. The source material was CD4+ or CD8+ T cells sorted from blood, sampled in a trial of the OX40 agonist ivuxolimab. The TCR sequence derives from an adult with an advanced solid tumor such as melanoma, head and neck, liver or kidney cancer. The chain recombines TRBV6-5 with TRBJ2-1, with 7 bases fitting TRBD2. The CDR3 coding sequence is TGTGCCAGCAGTTTTACCCCCTCTGGCGGGAGTGGAGAGCAGTTCTTC. As protein: CASSFTPSGGSGEQFF.